The 2 T cell receptor beta chains presented below share a single source sample, sequenced in a study of CD8+ T cells in alopecia areata. Treatment specified: oral pan-JAK inhibitor, 5-10 mg twice daily. Extracted RNA was reverse transcribed, and the resulting cDNA served as sequencing template. Sequencing used immunoSEQ multiplex PCR; TCRdb keeps in-frame clones, though not all of them. The sample lists about 200,000 clones, more than 55% seen once, with 3% to 4% in the top ten. This specimen was CD4+ T cells sorted from blood, taken at week 4, from a patient treated with tofacitinib. These receptors originate from a human donor with alopecia areata.

The chain links TRBV15 to TRBJ1-1; no clear D gene. V gave up 4 bases and J gave up 0 bases, with 6 bases separating them. The germline CDR1 and CDR2 sequences are LNHNV and YYDKDF (reference sequence). The CDR3 has 13 residues. The CDR3 protein is CATSTRMNTEAFF. Here the CDR3 DNA reads TGTGCCACCAGCACACGTATGAACACTGAAGCTTTCTTT.

The chain uses TRBV29-1 and TRBJ1-2; TRBD1 aligns across 7 bases. Germline loops: CDR1 SQVTM, CDR2 ANQGSEA. V lost 0 bases, J lost 8 bases, and 9 bases stayed unmatched. The CDR3 loop spans 14 amino acids. CDR3 bases: TGCAGCGTTGAAGATCACCGACAGGGACGAGGCTACACCTTC. Residues: CSVEDHRQGRGYTF.